These T cell receptor beta chains were read from a single sample in a study of cytomegalovirus exposure and HLA in healthy donors. The protocol was immunoSEQ multiplex PCR, while the TCRdb copy is restricted to in-frame clones and leaves out a portion. This sample contains 95,000 to 150,000 clones. Specimen: PBMCs. These receptors all stem from a man between 18 and 35 years old in good health and CMV-seronegative. CDR3s include the opening cysteine and the closing phenylalanine or tryptophan. D genes are given only for firm matches.

j_call v_call d_call cdr3_length cdr3_aa cdr3_nt
TRBJ2-1 TRBV27 NA 13 CASSLGGKNEQFF TGTGCCAGCAGTTTAGGGGGCAAGAATGAGCAGTTCTTC
TRBJ1-5 TRBV27 NA 16 CASSQLGEWSNQPQHF TGTGCCAGCAGTCAACTCGGGGAGTGGAGCAATCAGCCCCAGCATTTT
TRBJ2-3 TRBV7-9 NA 13 CASSLVSTVAQYF TGTGCCAGCAGCTTAGTTTCGACTGTAGCGCAGTATTTT
TRBJ1-6 TRBV5-1 NA 14 CASSGPDRNSPLHF TGCGCCAGCAGCGGGCCCGATCGTAATTCACCCCTCCACTTT
TRBJ1-2 TRBV28 NA 15 CASSLERGAGYGYTF TGTGCCAGCAGTTTAGAAAGGGGAGCGGGCTATGGCTACACCTTC
TRBJ2-1 TRBV27 TRBD2 15 CASSTGLAGWDEQFF TGTGCCAGCAGCACGGGACTAGCGGGATGGGATGAGCAGTTCTTC
TRBJ1-2 TRBV7-9 NA 15 CASSLKGPRGYGYTF TGTGCCAGCAGCCTAAAAGGCCCCCGGGGCTATGGCTACACCTTC
TRBJ2-1 TRBV5-5 NA 11 CASTTGNEQFF TGTGCCAGCACCACCGGCAATGAGCAGTTCTTC
TRBJ1-5 TRBV6-1 NA 16 CASSEVAGLGNQPQHF TGTGCCAGCAGTGAAGTAGCAGGGCTGGGCAATCAGCCCCAGCATTTT
TRBJ2-7 TRBV6-5 NA 11 CASSNLNEQYF TGTGCCAGCAGTAATCTTAACGAGCAGTACTTC
TRBJ2-1 TRBV19 TRBD1 18 CASSIVGGQGAIYNEQFF TGTGCCAGTAGTATAGTTGGAGGACAGGGGGCAATATACAATGAGCAGTTCTTC
TRBJ2-7 TRBV2 NA 17 CASSDDRGGINNYEQYF TGTGCCAGCAGTGATGACAGGGGAGGGATAAATAACTACGAGCAGTACTTC
TRBJ2-1 TRBV5-1 TRBD1 14 CASSKGQEVNEQFF TGCGCCAGCAGCAAGGGACAGGAGGTCAATGAGCAGTTCTTC
TRBJ1-1 TRBV6-1 NA 15 CASTELRGRNTEAFF TGTGCCAGCACCGAGCTGCGGGGGAGGAACACTGAAGCTTTCTTT
TRBJ1-2 TRBV6-6 NA 15 CASSQSRQPNYGYTF TGTGCCAGCAGTCAGTCGAGACAGCCTAACTATGGCTACACCTTC
TRBJ1-2 TRBV6-1 NA 13 CATNREKGYGYTF TGTGCCACCAACAGGGAAAAGGGCTATGGCTACACCTTC
TRBJ2-5 TRBV7-9 NA 16 CASSQWAGILGETQYF TGTGCCAGCAGCCAATGGGCAGGGATTCTAGGGGAGACCCAGTACTTC
TRBJ2-1 TRBV27 NA 16 CASSSPRYHSYNEQFF TGTGCCAGCAGTTCGCCCCGCTACCACTCCTACAATGAGCAGTTCTTC
TRBJ2-7 TRBV5-1 TRBD2 15 CASSFVSGGGYEQYF TGCGCCAGCAGCTTCGTGAGCGGGGGGGGGTACGAGCAGTACTTC
TRBJ1-5 TRBV25-1 NA 13 CASSHSGHQPQHF TGTGCCAGCAGTCACAGCGGGCATCAGCCCCAGCATTTT
TRBJ1-4 TRBV15 NA 13 CATSRTGTEKLFF TGTGCCACCAGCCGGACCGGGACAGAAAAACTGTTTTTT
TRBJ1-5 TRBV21-1 NA 17 CASSKTQQTTINQPQHF TGTGCCAGCAGCAAAACGCAACAGACAACCATAAATCAGCCCCAGCATTTT
TRBJ2-2 TRBV9 NA 14 CASSVRLGAGELFF TGTGCCAGCAGCGTAAGGCTAGGCGCCGGGGAGCTGTTTTTT
TRBJ1-1 TRBV5-4 NA 13 CASSLIGDTEAFF TGTGCCAGCAGCTTGATCGGGGACACTGAAGCTTTCTTT
TRBJ2-5 TRBV14 NA 16 CASSQTGFNKERTQYF TGTGCCAGCAGCCAAACCGGTTTTAACAAAGAGCGGACCCAGTACTTC
TRBJ2-2 TRBV7-3 NA 15 CASSQATGSTGELFF TGTGCCAGCAGCCAGGCTACAGGGAGCACCGGGGAGCTGTTTTTT
TRBJ2-7 TRBV6-5 TRBD1 14 CASSRQGVPYEQYF TGTGCCAGCAGTCGACAGGGGGTTCCCTACGAGCAGTACTTC
TRBJ2-4 TRBV27 NA 13 CASSGGTSNIQYF TGTGCCAGCAGTGGGGGGACTTCAAACATTCAGTACTTC
TRBJ1-1 TRBV5-1 NA 14 CASSLGALNTEAFF TGCGCCAGCAGCTTGGGGGCCTTGAACACTGAAGCTTTCTTT